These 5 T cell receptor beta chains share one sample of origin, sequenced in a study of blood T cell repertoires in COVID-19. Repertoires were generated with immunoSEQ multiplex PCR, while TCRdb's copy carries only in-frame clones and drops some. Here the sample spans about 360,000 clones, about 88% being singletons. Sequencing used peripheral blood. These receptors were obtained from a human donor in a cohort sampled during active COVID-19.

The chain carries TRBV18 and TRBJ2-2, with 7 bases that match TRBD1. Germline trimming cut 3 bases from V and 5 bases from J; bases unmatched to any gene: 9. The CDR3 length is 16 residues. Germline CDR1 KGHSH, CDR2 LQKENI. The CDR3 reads CASSPPNRGWTGELFF. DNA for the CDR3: TGTGCCAGCTCACCCCCTAACAGGGGCTGGACCGGGGAGCTGTTTTTT.

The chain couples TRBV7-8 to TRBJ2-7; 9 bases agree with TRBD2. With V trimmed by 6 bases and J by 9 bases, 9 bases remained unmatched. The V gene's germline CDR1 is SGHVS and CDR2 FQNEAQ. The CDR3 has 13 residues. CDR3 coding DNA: TGTGCCAGCAGACAAGCGGGAGGTAGGGCGCAGTACTTC. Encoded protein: CASRQAGGRAQYF.

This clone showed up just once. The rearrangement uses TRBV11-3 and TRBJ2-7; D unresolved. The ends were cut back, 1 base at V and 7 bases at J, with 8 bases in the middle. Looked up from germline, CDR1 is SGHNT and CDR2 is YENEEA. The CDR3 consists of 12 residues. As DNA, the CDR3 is TGTGCCAGCAGCTTAGCCCCCCGGGAGCAGTACTTC. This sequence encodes CASSLAPREQYF.

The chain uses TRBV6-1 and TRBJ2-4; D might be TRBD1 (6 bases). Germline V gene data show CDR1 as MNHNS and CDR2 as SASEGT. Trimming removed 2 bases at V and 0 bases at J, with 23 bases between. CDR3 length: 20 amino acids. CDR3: CASSEKGGGAGLLAKNIQYF. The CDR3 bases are TGTGCCAGCAGTGAAAAAGGGGGTGGGGCAGGGCTTCTAGCCAAAAACATTCAGTACTTC.

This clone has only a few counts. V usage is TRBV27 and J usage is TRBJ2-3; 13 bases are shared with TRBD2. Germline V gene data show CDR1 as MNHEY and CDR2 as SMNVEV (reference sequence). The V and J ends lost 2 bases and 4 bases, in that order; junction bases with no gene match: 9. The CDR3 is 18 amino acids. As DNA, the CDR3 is TGTGCCAGCAGTTTACCCTCCAGGACTAGCGGGAGTGCAGATACGCAGTATTTT. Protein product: CASSLPSRTSGSADTQYF.